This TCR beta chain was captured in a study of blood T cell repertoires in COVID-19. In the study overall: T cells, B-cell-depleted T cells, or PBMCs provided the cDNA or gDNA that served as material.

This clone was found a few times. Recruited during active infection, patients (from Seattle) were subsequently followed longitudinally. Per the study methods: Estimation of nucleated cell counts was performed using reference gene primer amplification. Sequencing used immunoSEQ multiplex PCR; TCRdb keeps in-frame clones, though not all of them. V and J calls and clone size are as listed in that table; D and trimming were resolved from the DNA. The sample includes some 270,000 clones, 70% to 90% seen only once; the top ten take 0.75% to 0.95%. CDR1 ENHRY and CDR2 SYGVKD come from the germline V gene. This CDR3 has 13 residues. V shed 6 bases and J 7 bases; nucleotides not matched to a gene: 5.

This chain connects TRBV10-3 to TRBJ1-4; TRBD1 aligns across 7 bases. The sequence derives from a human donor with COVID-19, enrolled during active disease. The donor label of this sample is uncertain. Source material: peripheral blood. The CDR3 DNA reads TGTGCCATCAGGACAGGGCTGGGTGAAAAACTGTTTTTT. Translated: CAIRTGLGEKLFF.